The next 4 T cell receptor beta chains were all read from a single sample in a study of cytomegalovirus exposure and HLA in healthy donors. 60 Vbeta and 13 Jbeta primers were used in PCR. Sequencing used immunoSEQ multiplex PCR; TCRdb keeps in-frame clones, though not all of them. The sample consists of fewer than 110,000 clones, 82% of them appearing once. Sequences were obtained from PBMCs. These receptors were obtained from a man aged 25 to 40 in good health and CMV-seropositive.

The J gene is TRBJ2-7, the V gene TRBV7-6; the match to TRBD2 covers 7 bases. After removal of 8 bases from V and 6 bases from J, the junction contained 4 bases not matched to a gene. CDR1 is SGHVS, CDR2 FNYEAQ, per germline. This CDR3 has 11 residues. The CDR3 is CASGSGGEQYF. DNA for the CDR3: TGTGCCAGCGGTTCGGGGGGCGAGCAGTACTTC.

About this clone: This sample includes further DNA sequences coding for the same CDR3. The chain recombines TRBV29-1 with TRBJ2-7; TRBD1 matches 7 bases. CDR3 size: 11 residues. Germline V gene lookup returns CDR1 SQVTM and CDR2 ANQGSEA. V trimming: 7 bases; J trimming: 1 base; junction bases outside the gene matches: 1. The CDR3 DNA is TGCAGCGGACAGGGTTCCTACGAGCAGTACTTC. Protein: CSGQGSYEQYF.

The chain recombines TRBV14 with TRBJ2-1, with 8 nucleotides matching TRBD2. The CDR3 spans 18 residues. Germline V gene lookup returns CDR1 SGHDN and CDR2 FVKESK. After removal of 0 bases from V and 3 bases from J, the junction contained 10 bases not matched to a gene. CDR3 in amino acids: CASSQDWGRGGYYNEQFF. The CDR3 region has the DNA TGTGCCAGCAGCCAAGATTGGGGCCGGGGGGGCTACTACAATGAGCAGTTCTTC.

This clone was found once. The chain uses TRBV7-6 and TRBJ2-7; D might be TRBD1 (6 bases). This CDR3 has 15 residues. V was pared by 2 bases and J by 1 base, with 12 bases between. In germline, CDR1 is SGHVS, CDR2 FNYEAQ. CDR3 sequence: CASSLPTGNSYEQYF. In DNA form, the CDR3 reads TGTGCCAGCAGCTTACCTACAGGGAATTCCTACGAGCAGTACTTC.